This TCR beta chain was recovered during a study of blood T cell repertoires in COVID-19. The table came from immunoSEQ multiplex PCR; TCRdb's copy has only in-frame clones and leaves some out. Of roughly 150,000 clones in the sample, approximately 87% were seen once. This clone was seen just once. The germline gives CDR1 GTSNPN, CDR2 SVGIG (reference sequence). The CDR3 extends over 15 amino acids. Trimming cost V 0 bases and J 2 bases, with 14 bases left between them. This receptor was identified in a woman aged 70-85 years with COVID-19, enrolled during active disease. The V gene is TRBV30, the J gene TRBJ2-7, with D possibly being TRBD2 (6 bases). The specimen was peripheral blood. The CDR3 sequence: CAWSVRGSGAYEQYF. The CDR3 DNA reads as TGTGCCTGGAGTGTACGGGGGTCTGGGGCCTACGAGCAGTACTTC.